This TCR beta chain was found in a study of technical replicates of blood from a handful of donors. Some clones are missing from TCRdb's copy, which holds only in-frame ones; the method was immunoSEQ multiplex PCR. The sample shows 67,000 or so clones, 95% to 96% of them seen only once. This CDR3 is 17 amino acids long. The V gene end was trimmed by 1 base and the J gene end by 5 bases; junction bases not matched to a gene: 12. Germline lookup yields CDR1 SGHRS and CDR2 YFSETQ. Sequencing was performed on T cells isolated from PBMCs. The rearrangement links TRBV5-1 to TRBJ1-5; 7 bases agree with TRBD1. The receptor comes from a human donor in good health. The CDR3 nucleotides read TGCGCCAGCAGCTTGTATCCACATGTAGGGGGCGATCAGCCCCAGCATTTT. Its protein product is CASSLYPHVGGDQPQHF.